The rows below give T cell receptor beta chains drawn from one sample of a study of blood T cell repertoires in COVID-19. Here immunoSEQ multiplex PCR was the method, and the copy in TCRdb shows in-frame clones only, minus some. The sample lists 90,000 to 150,000 clones, around 80% occurring once. Sequenced sample: peripheral blood. The receptors shown here come from a man aged 65 to 79 with acute or convalescent COVID-19. Each CDR3 is given with its conserved first and last residue. The D gene is left open where the match is weak. Clone size, where shown, is once, few, many, or a class for clones that have expanded.

J gene | D gene | V gene | clone size | CDR3 protein | CDR3 DNA
TRBJ2-3 | TRBD1 | TRBV24-1 | . | CATSEGQGTDTQYF | TGTGCCACCAGTGAAGGACAGGGCACAGATACGCAGTATTTT
TRBJ2-7 | TRBD1 | TRBV28 | . | CASRRQGYEQYF | TGTGCCAGCAGAAGACAGGGGTACGAGCAGTACTTC
TRBJ2-1 | TRBD2 | TRBV5-1 | . | CASSHNGLASSYNEQFF | TGCGCCAGCAGCCACAACGGACTAGCGAGCTCCTACAATGAGCAGTTCTTC
TRBJ1-4 | . | TRBV10-3 | . | CAISATQGANEKLFF | TGTGCCATCAGTGCCACGCAAGGAGCTAATGAAAAACTGTTTTTT
TRBJ2-5 | TRBD2 | TRBV9 | . | CASSAAGAQETQYF | TGTGCCAGCAGCGCAGCGGGGGCACAAGAGACCCAGTACTTC
TRBJ1-2 | . | TRBV9 | . | CASSTERQSLWRDTNYGYTF | TGTGCCAGCAGCACCGAAAGGCAGAGTCTATGGAGGGATACTAACTATGGCTACACCTTC
TRBJ1-5 | . | TRBV6-5 | . | CASSYFPNQPQHF | TGTGCCAGCAGTTACTTTCCGAATCAGCCCCAGCATTTT
TRBJ2-7 | TRBD1 | TRBV6-5 | . | CASSSGQGDPEQYF | TGTGCCAGCAGTTCTGGACAGGGGGACCCCGAGCAGTACTTC
TRBJ1-1 | . | TRBV7-6 | . | CASSFRVNTEAFF | TGTGCCAGCAGTTTCAGGGTGAACACTGAAGCTTTCTTT
TRBJ1-1 | . | TRBV11-2 | . | CASSLGQMNTEAFF | TGTGCCAGCAGCTTAGGACAGATGAACACTGAAGCTTTCTTT
TRBJ1-2 | . | TRBV11-2 | . | CASSRPGVGYGYTF | TGTGCCAGCAGCCGGCCCGGGGTGGGGTATGGCTACACCTTC
TRBJ2-4 | TRBD1 | TRBV7-2 | . | CASSLAQGAIIQYF | TGTGCCAGCAGCTTAGCCCAGGGGGCCATCATTCAGTACTTC
TRBJ2-3 | . | TRBV12-3/TRBV12-4 | once | CASSYSTDTQYF | TGTGCCAGCAGCTACAGCACAGATACGCAGTATTTT
TRBJ2-7 | . | TRBV19 | . | CATSSADSYEQYF | TGTGCCACCTCTAGCGCAGACTCCTACGAGCAGTACTTC
TRBJ2-1 | . | TRBV12-3/TRBV12-4 | . | CASSFGEDEQFF | TGTGCCAGCAGTTTTGGGGAGGATGAGCAGTTCTTC
TRBJ2-5 | TRBD2 | TRBV7-6 | . | CASSPAGGYQETQYF | TGTGCCAGCAGCCCAGCGGGAGGCTACCAAGAGACCCAGTACTTC